Sequencing of this T cell receptor beta chain was carried out in a study of shared clonotypes between healthy human individuals (dated by TCRdb to 2018 to 2021). Describing the broader study: Three men and a couple of women, aged 18 to 49 years, made up the cohort. For each donor, three plates each were used for CD4 naive and CD4 memory, two plates were used for CD8 naive, and one plate was used for CD8 memory. To estimate repertoire size and how much clonotypes are shared between individuals, the study performed deep sequencing of blood TCR repertoires from 4 to 6 healthy adults. Libraries were prepared and TCR repertoires were sequenced by different laboratories using diverse techniques, in order to increase sequencing depth and limit assay-specific biases. Per donor, leukapheresis produced somewhere between about 0.85 and 10 billion PBMCs.

For this clone: No cognate antigen has been identified for it. Nothing much larger sits one base from this clone, and base qualities are not available.

The paper's findings and limits, for the study overall: Rarefaction of sorted-subset datasets indicated incomplete sequencing despite the large sequencing depth. Pairwise subsampling indicated that sequencing depth was expected to affect the degree of clonotype sharing among donors. Clonotypes shared by all four sorted-subset donors showed higher generation probabilities than non-shared clonotypes. The small number of donors limited the genetic and exposure-history diversity represented. Larger estimated clonotype richness was generally found for naive subsets than for memory subsets. Sampling was restricted to blood, and TCR repertoires in tissue are likely to differ from TCR repertoires in blood. Sharing across several donors was observed for approximately 5% of naive CD4, around 3.5% of naive CD8, 2% to 2.5% of memory CD4, and less than 0.45% of memory CD8 clonotypes.

TCR CDR3 regions were amplified from genomic DNA by multiplex PCR using the deep immunoSEQ assay. Genomic DNA extracted from each cell subset was distributed evenly over all wells of several immunoSEQ 96-well plates, and each plate served as one replicate. Each replicate PCR for sorted subsets received around 200 ng genomic DNA, equal to some 32,000 T cell genomes. Purified libraries were measured with a Qubit 3.0 fluorometer, size-checked on a Bioanalyzer 2100, and measured again with the KAPA Library Quantification kit. Each immunoSEQ 96-well plate was sequenced on its own single-read 150-cycle Illumina NextSeq 550 flow cell. Per the authors' processing: The immunoSEQ output contained only junctional sequences without quality scores, so filtering could not match that applied to full-length reads. Sequences were annotated with PyIR, a Python wrapper for IgBLAST v1.9, using IMGT germline references to assign V/J genes and CDR3. Reads were removed for weak V/J assignments (E-value above 1e-6), missing CDR3, stop codons, out-of-frame junctions, or ambiguous translated residues. A V3J clonotype was defined by an identical inferred V gene, J gene, and CDR3 amino acid sequence. Percentage overlap between repertoires was calculated by dividing the number of shared unique clonotypes by the size of the smaller repertoire. RTK rarefaction, the Chao1 estimator, and Recon v2.1 estimates of unobserved clonotypes were used to assess repertoire richness. For all TCRbeta clonotypes obtained by the gDNA method from a few donors, generation probabilities were computed with OLGA. Sourced from immuneACCESS, this table was stored by TCRdb with only in-frame sequences that have V and J called. A share of the clones is absent; for the studies checked, an unresolved V gene accounts for under half, and the remainder has no known explanation. The DNA was the basis for D and trimming; V, J and clone size are from that table. The sample table lists over 2 million clones, 85% to 95% of them with a count of one. The biggest ten clones account for more than 0.95% of the sample.

The germline V gene sets CDR1 to SGHVS and CDR2 to FNYEAQ. CDR3 length: 15 amino acids, cysteine to phenylalanine. CDR3 DNA only is kept here, 45 bases in frame from base 1. Here V drops 4 bases and J drops 2 bases, and the junction holds 8 bases not matched to any gene. CD8 naive samples were CD45RO-negative cells positively selected for CCR7, giving a CD45RA+CCR7+ population that excluded TemRA cells. The donors were healthy, HIV-negative adults with no recently reported acute infections or vaccinations. All donors were Caucasian adults living in Nashville, Tennessee, USA. Blood was obtained by leukapheresis, after which PBMCs were separated by Ficoll-Histopaque density gradient centrifugation and cryopreserved in liquid nitrogen vapor phase. Purity and quantity of every magnetically sorted T cell population were checked by analytical flow cytometry. Genomic DNA was isolated from each sorted fraction and quantified by UV absorbance on a Nanodrop 2000c.

Sequences were obtained from naive CD8+ T cells sorted from blood. According to the study, the label for this sample's cell subset or site signals: CD45RA+CCR7+. The rearrangement joined TRBV7-6 to TRBJ2-7; TRBD2 lines up with 7 middle nucleotides. This receptor was identified in a man between 18 and 35 years old in good health. The DNA sequence is given as TGTGCCAGCAGCTGGAAGCGGGGCGGGACCTACGAGCAGTACTTC. This yields the protein CASSWKRGGTYEQYF.